Listed below are T cell receptor beta chains from one sample, sequenced in a study of response to subunit inactivated influenza vaccine. TCRdb re-analysed the RT-PCR reads in MiXCR, keeping a single row per CDR3 protein. This table has 650,000 to 800,000 distinct CDR3 sequences, approximately 17% appearing once. The specimen comprised PBMCs from blood, sampled more than 4 days after vaccination. The source is a man in his fifties who received an inactivated influenza vaccine. CDR3s include the opening cysteine and the closing phenylalanine or tryptophan. Fields, in order: V gene, J gene, clone size, D gene, CDR3 DNA, CDR3 protein. D genes are given only for firm matches. Clone size, where shown, is once, few, many, or a class for clones that have expanded.

TRBV20-1	TRBJ2-1	few	TRBD2	TGCAGTGCTACCCCAAGCGGGGCGTACAATGAGCAGTTCTTC	CSATPSGAYNEQFF
TRBV7-2	TRBJ2-1	few	-	TGTGCCAGCAGCGTACAGGCCCTACTAGGCAATGAGCAGTTCTTC	CASSVQALLGNEQFF
TRBV12-3/TRBV12-4	TRBJ1-4	many	TRBD1	TGTGCCAGCAGTTTGGACAGGGGGAGCTTTAATGAAAAACTGTTTTTT	CASSLDRGSFNEKLFF
TRBV6-2/TRBV6-3	TRBJ2-7	many	TRBD1	TGTGCCAGACGTCGCCGAGGACAGGGGGCGCGTAGAGAGGCCTACGAGCAGTACTTC	CARRRRGQGARREAYEQYF
TRBV12-3/TRBV12-4	TRBJ1-1	-	-	TGTGCCAGCAGTTTTACAGGGCGAAGCACTGAAGCTTTCTTT	CASSFTGRSTEAFF
TRBV29-1	TRBJ2-5	many	-	TGCAGCGTTGAAAGGGTCCTACAAGAGACCCAGTACTTC	CSVERVLQETQYF
TRBV7-2	TRBJ1-3	few	-	TGTGCCAGCAGCTTAGGAGACACCATATATTTT	CASSLGDTIYF
TRBV3-1	TRBJ2-5	many	-	TGTGCCAGCAGCCGTGGGCGAGAGACCCAGTACTTC	CASSRGRETQYF
TRBV20-1	TRBJ2-7	few	TRBD1	TGCAGTGCTCGCCCGCACGGAGGACAGGGTCTATCCTACGAGCAGTACTTC	CSARPHGGQGLSYEQYF
TRBV7-9	TRBJ2-6	-	-	TGTGCCAGCAGCACCCGTGGGCGGGCCAACGTCCTGACTTTC	CASSTRGRANVLTF
TRBV7-2	TRBJ1-4	once	TRBD1	TGTGCCAGCAGCTTACGGCAGGGGGGAACTAATGAAAAACTGTTTTTT	CASSLRQGGTNEKLFF
TRBV20-1	TRBJ2-6	-	TRBD2	TGCAGTGCTTCTAGCGGGAGGGTTGGGGCCAACGTCCTGACTTTC	CSASSGRVGANVLTF
TRBV14	TRBJ2-1	few	TRBD1	TGTGCCAGCAAACCGGGACAGGGGGCCTACAATGAGCAGTTCTTC	CASKPGQGAYNEQFF
TRBV20-1	TRBJ2-7	-	-	TGCAGTGCTAGAGCGGAGGGAACTGACGAGCAGTACTTC	CSARAEGTDEQYF
TRBV11-2	TRBJ2-3	-	-	TGTGCCAGCAGTTTTGGACTGGACAGAGATACGCAGTATTTT	CASSFGLDRDTQYF
TRBV6-1	TRBJ1-4	-	TRBD1	TGTGCCAGCAGCCCGACAGGGGGGACAACTAATGAAAAACTGTTTTTT	CASSPTGGTTNEKLFF
TRBV5-1	TRBJ2-5	once	TRBD2	TGCGCCAGCAGCCCACTAGCGGTCCAAGAGACCCAGTACTTC	CASSPLAVQETQYF
TRBV6-2/TRBV6-3	TRBJ2-5	-	-	TGTGCCAGCAGTTACAGACCTTGGGAGACCCAGTACTTC	CASSYRPWETQYF
TRBV12-3/TRBV12-4	TRBJ1-1	few	-	TGTGCCAGCAGTTTGCGGGACGCGTGGCTTGTAAACACTGAAGCTTTCTTT	CASSLRDAWLVNTEAFF
TRBV12-3/TRBV12-4	TRBJ2-7	few	-	TGTGCCAGCAGTTCCTTCACCTCGGGGCTTGGCTACGAGCAGTACTTC	CASSSFTSGLGYEQYF
TRBV6-5	TRBJ2-2	few	-	TGTGCCAGCAGTTACTCGCAACAGGCCACCGGGGAGCTGTTTTTT	CASSYSQQATGELFF
TRBV5-1	TRBJ2-3	-	-	TGCGCCAGCAGCTGGGTTGGGCACCTCAGCACAGATACGCAGTATTTT	CASSWVGHLSTDTQYF
TRBV15	TRBJ2-5	-	-	TGTGCCACCAGCAGAGCAGGGACCTACGATGCGGAGACCCAGTACTTC	CATSRAGTYDAETQYF
TRBV20-1	TRBJ2-5	-	TRBD1	TGCAGTGCTAGGACCATCAGGGGGCGGGAGACCCAGTACTTC	CSARTIRGRETQYF
TRBV3-1	TRBJ2-4	-	-	TGTGCCAGCAGCCGGACGCAGGGACCCTTAGCCAAAAACATTCAGTACTTC	CASSRTQGPLAKNIQYF
TRBV7-7	TRBJ1-5	few	-	TGTGCTAGCAGCTTAGCGCTGGATCAGCCCCAGCATTTT	CASSLALDQPQHF
TRBV6-2/TRBV6-3	TRBJ1-4	many	-	TGTGCCAGCAGTTCGTCCCGGGACAAAAGACTGTTTTTT	CASSSSRDKRLFF
TRBV19	TRBJ1-5	few	-	TGTGCCAGTAGTATAGACGGGAGCAATCAGCCCCAGCATTTT	CASSIDGSNQPQHF
TRBV7-2	TRBJ2-5	few	-	TGTGCCAGCAGCTTACATGGAGGGGGGAGGGAGACCCAGTACTTC	CASSLHGGGRETQYF
TRBV7-9	TRBJ2-7	many	-	TGTGCCAGCAGCTTAGCGTACCCCAACGAGCAGTACTTC	CASSLAYPNEQYF
TRBV29-1	TRBJ2-3	-	-	TGCAGCGTTGGTGAATCACCCCAAGATACGCAGTCTTTT	CSVGESPQDTQSF
TRBV5-1	TRBJ2-2	-	TRBD2	TGCGCCAGCAGCTTTGCGGGAGGCGGCACCGGGGAGCTGTTTTTT	CASSFAGGGTGELFF
TRBV20-1	TRBJ1-4	few	-	TGCAGTGCACGACGGGAGGGTAATGAAAAACTGTTTTTT	CSARREGNEKLFF
TRBV20-1	TRBJ1-2	many	-	TGCAGTGCTCGTGACACATTCTATGGCTACACCTTC	CSARDTFYGYTF
TRBV4-2	TRBJ1-3	-	-	TGTGCCAGCAGCCAAGTAGCACAGGGATCGTTCGGAAACACCATATATTTT	CASSQVAQGSFGNTIYF
TRBV4-2	TRBJ1-1	-	-	TGTGCCAGCAGCCAGCCTTGGGGGAACACTGAAGCTTTCTTT	CASSQPWGNTEAFF
TRBV24-1	TRBJ2-1	few	-	TGTGCCACCAGTGAGAGTAGCGCCAGCTCCTACAATGAGCAGTTCTTC	CATSESSASSYNEQFF
TRBV20-1	TRBJ2-7	-	TRBD2	TGCAGTGCTAGGGGGCTAGCGGGAGGGCCCCTCTCGGGCGAGCAGTACTTC	CSARGLAGGPLSGEQYF
TRBV13	TRBJ1-1	-	-	TGTGCCAGACGTGGTTGGGGCCCGACGAACACTGAAGCTTTCTTT	CARRGWGPTNTEAFF